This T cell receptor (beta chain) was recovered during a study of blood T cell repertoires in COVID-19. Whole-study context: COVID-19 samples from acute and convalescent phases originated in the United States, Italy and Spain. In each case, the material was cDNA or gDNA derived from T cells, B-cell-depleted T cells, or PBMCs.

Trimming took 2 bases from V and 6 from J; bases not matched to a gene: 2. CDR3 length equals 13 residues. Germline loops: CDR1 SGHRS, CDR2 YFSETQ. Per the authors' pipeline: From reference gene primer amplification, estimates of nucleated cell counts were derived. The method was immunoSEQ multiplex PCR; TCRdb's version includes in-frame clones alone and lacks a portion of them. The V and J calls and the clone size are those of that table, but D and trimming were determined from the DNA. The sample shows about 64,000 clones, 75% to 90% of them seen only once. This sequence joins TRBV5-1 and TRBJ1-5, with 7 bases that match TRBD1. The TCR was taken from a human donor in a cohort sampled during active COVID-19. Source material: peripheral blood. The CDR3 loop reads CASSLQGSQPQHF. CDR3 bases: TGCGCCAGCAGCTTACAGGGGAGTCAGCCCCAGCATTTT.